The table lists the clone carrying this T cell receptor beta chain with many counts. The antigen is unknown. The study recruited healthy Caucasian donors from Russia who were aged roughly 6 to 95. The CDR3 length is 12 residues. Trimming removed 3 bases at V and 3 bases at J, with 5 bases between. The data originate from a study of blood T cells in healthy people across ages. Overall study: About one barcoded beta molecule per two T cells came from capture by template switching.

Study results and caveats: Donor CMV infection status was unknown, possibly confounding age-related changes in expanded clonotypes.

A second PCR of roughly 7 to 11 cycles used a sample-barcoded 5' primer and a J-beta primer mix. Tags on each cDNA molecule came from a template-switch adaptor with 12 random nucleotides. A single record per CDR3 protein comes from TCRdb applying MiXCR to the 5' RACE reads. The sample contains about 1,800,000 distinct CDR3 sequences, 28% of which appear only once. The source is a woman aged 25 to 39 in good health. The sequencing input was blood. This chain joins TRBV12-3 or TRBV12-4 and TRBJ1-1; D gene unclear. Written as DNA, the CDR3 is TGTGCCAGCAGTTTTCGGTACACTGAAGCTTTCTTT. Its protein product is CASSFRYTEAFF.